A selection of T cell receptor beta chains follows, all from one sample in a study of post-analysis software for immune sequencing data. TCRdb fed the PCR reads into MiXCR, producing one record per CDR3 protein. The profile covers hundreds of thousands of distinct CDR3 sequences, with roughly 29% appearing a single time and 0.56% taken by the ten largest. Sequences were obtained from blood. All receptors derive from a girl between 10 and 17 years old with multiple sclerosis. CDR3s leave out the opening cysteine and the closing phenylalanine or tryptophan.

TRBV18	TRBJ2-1	ASSPAQRNEQF
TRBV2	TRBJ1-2	ASSLIHINYGYT
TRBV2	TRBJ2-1	ASSEVAAEQF
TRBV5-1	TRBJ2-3	ASSLNGVFVTDTQY
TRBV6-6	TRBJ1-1	ASSYPLATENTEAF
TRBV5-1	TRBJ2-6	ASSSRTGPDGVANVLT
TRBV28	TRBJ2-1	ASSTDSLEQF
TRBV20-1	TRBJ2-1	SARQYDRGLGNEQF
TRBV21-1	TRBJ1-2	ASSKEAGRCDGYT
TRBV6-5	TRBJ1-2	ASSYQGTREYGYT
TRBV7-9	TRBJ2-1	ASSDWYPEQF
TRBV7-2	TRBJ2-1	ASSPALAGGDEQF
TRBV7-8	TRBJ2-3	ASAVGGASTDTQY
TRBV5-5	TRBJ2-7	ASSLGSFGEQY
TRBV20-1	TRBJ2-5	SATFLAGDQETQY
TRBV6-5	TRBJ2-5	ASSRTGVPQETQY
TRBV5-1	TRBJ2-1	ASSPLASGSYNEQF
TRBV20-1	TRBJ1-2	RARFTAGYT
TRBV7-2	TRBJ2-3	ASRLGGTDTQY
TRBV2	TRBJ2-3	ASTTIRGQMPPDTQY
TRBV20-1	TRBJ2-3	SAGSGPTQY
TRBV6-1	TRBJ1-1	ASSVGGRGLANTEAF
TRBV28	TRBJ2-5	ASSLLLRDRVRETQY
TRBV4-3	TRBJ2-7	ASSQEEPGQGAYEQY
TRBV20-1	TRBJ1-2	SVRGSVGGYT
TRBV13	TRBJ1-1	ASSKQTGPGDTEAF
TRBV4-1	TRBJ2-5	ASSQEGGAETQY
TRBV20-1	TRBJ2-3	SAGDLRGLTDTQY
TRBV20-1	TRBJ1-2	SARGHNYGHT
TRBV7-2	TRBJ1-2	ASSLRSPGGNYGYT
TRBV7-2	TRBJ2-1	ASSLLAGGKNEQF
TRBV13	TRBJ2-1	ASSQPGTSGIDEQF
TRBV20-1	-	SAGDRNHYEQY
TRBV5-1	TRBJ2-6	ASSLGGEWPNVLT
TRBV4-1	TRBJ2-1	ASSQAQGGYNEQF
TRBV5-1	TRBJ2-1	ASTRGYSYNEQF
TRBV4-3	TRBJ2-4	ASSLRLASIPRPKNIQY
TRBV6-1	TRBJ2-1	ASSLPGFSYNEQF
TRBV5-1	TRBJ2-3	ASRTSGGDTQY
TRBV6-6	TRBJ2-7	ASSYSQTGGSHEQY
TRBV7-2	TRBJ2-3	ASRRLAGGSRADTQY
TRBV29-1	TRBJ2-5	SVEEETQY
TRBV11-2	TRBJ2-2	ASSFRSGQLNTGELF
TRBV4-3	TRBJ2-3	ASSQLTSAGADTQY
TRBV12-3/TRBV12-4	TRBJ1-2	ASSRRGGAQYGYT
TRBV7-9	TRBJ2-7	ASSPGTGAAYEQY